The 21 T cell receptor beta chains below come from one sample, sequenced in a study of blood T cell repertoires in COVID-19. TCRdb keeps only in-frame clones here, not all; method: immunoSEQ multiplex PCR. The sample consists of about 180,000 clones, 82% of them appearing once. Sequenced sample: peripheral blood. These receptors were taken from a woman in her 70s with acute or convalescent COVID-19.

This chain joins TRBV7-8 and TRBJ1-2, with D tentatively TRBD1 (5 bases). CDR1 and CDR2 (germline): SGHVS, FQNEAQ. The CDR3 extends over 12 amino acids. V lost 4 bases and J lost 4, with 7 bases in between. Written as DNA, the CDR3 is TGTGCCAGCAGCTCAGGGCCCTATGGCTACACCTTC. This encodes CASSSGPYGYTF.

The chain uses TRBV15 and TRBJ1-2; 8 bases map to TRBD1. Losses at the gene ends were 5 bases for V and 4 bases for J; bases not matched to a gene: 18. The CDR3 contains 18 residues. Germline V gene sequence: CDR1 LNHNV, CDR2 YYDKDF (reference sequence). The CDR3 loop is CATSALLGQVPSSYGYTF. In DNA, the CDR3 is TGTGCCACCAGCGCTCTACTGGGACAGGTCCCCTCTAGCTATGGCTACACCTTC.

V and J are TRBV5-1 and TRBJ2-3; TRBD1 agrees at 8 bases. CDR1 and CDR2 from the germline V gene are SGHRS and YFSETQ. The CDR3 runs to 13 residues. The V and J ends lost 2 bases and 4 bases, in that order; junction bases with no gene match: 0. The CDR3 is CASSLQGADTQYF. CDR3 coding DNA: TGCGCCAGCAGCTTACAGGGGGCAGATACGCAGTATTTT.

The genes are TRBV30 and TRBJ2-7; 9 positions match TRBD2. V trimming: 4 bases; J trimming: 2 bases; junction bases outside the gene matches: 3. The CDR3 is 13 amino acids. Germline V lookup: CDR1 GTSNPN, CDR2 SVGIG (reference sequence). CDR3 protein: CAWKRGAAYEQYF. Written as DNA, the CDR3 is TGTGCCTGGAAGCGGGGGGCTGCCTACGAGCAGTACTTC.

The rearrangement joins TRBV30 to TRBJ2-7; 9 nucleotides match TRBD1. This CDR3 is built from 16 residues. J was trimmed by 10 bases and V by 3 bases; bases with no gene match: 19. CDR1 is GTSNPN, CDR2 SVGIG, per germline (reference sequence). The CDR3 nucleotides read TGTGCCTGGAGCTCACCGGGACAGGGCAATGGGATGCGACAGTACTTC. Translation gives CAWSSPGQGNGMRQYF.

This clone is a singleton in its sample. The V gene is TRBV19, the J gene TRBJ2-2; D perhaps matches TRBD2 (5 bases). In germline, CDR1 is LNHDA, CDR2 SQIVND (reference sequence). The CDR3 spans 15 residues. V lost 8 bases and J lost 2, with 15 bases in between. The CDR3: CASSALRGNTGELFF. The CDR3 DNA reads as TGTGCCAGTTCGGCCCTCCGGGGAAACACCGGGGAGCTGTTTTTT.

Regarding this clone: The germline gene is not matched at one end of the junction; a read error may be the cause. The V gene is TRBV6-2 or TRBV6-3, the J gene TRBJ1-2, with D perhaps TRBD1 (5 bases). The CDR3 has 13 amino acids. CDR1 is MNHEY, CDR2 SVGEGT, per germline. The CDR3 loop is CASSSTQGYGYTF. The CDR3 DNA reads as TGTGCCAGTAGTTCCACTCAGGGTTATGGCTACACCTTC.

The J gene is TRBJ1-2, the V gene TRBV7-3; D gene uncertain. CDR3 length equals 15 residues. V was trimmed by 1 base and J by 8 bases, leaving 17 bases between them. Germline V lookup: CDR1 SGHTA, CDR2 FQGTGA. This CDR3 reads CASSLNGQEGGGYTF. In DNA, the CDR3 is TGTGCCAGCAGCTTAAACGGTCAGGAAGGTGGGGGCTACACCTTC.

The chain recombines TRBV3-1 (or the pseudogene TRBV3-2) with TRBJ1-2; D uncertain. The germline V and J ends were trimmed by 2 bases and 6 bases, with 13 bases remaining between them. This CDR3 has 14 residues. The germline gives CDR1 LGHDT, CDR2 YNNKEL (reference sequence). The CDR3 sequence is CASSQNSRVNGYTF. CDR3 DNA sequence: TGTGCCAGCAGCCAAAATTCGCGGGTAAATGGCTACACCTTC.

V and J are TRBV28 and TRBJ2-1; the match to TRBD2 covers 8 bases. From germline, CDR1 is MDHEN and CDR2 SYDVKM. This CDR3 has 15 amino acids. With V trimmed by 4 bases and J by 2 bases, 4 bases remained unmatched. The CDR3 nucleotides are TGTGCCAGCAGTTCCGTAGCGGGACCCTACAATGAGCAGTTCTTC. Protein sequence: CASSSVAGPYNEQFF. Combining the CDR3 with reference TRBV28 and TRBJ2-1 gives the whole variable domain DVKVTQSSRYLVKRTGEKVFLECVQDMDHENMFWYRQDPGLGLRLIYFSYDVKMKEKGDIPEGYSVSREKKERFSLILESASTNQTSMYLCASSSVAGPYNEQFFGPGTRLTVL.

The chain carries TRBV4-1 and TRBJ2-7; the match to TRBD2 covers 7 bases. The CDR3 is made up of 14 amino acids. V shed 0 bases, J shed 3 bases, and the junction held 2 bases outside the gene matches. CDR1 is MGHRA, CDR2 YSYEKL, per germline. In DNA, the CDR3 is TGCGCCAGCAGCCAAGAGCTAGCGGACTACGAGCAGTACTTC. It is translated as CASSQELADYEQYF.

The CDR3 DNA is TGTGCCAGCAGCGCCGGGACAGAGGAACTGTTTTTT. Translating it yields CASSAGTEELFF. The chain recombines TRBV9 with TRBJ1-4; 7 bases are a match to TRBD1. V trimming: 3 bases; J trimming: 12 bases; junction bases outside the gene matches: 5. Germline CDR1 SGDLS, CDR2 YYNGEE. CDR3 length equals 12 residues.

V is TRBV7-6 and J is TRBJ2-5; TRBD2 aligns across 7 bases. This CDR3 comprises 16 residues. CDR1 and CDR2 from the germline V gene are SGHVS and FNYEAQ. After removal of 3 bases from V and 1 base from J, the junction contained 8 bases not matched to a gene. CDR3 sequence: CASSLGGGVRQETQYF. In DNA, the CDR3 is TGTGCCAGCAGCTTGGGGGGGGGAGTCCGCCAAGAGACCCAGTACTTC. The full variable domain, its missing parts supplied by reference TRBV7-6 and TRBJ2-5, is GAGVSQSPRYKVTKRGQDVALRCDPISGHVSLYWYRQALGQGPEFLTYFNYEAQQDKSGLPNDRFSAERPEGSISTLTIQRTEQRDSAMYRCASSLGGGVRQETQYFGPGTRLLVL.

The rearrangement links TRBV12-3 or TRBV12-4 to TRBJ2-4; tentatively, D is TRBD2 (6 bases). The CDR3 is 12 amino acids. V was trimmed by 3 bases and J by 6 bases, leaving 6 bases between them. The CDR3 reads CASSFGGNIQYF. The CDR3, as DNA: TGTGCCAGCAGTTTCGGGGGAAACATTCAGTACTTC.

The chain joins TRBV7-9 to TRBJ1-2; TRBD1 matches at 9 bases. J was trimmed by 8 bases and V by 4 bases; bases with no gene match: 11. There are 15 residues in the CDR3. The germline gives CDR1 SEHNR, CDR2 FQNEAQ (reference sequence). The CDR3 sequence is CASSSTLTGGWGYTF. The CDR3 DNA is TGTGCCAGCAGCTCCACTCTCACAGGGGGCTGGGGCTACACCTTC.

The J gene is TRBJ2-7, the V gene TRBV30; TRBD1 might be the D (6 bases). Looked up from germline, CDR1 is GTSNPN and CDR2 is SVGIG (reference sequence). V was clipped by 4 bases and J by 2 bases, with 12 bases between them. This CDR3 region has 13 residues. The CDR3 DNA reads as TGTGCCTGGACTCAGGGGATTACCTACGAGCAGTACTTC. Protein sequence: CAWTQGITYEQYF.

This CDR3 reads CASSLVAGYTDTQYF. The CDR3 DNA reads as TGTGCCAGCAGCTTGGTAGCGGGATACACAGATACGCAGTATTTT. This chain joins TRBV11-2 and TRBJ2-3; 8 bases agree with TRBD2. Looked up from germline, CDR1 is SGHAT and CDR2 is FQNNGV. The V and J ends lost 3 bases and 2 bases, in that order; junction bases with no gene match: 4. The CDR3 runs to 15 residues. The whole variable domain, remainder taken from reference TRBV11-2 and TRBJ2-3, is EAGVAQSPRYKIIEKRQSVAFWCNPISGHATLYWYQQILGQGPKLLIQFQNNGVVDDSQLPKDRFSAERLKGVDSTLKIQPAKLEDSAVYLCASSLVAGYTDTQYFGPGTRLTVL.

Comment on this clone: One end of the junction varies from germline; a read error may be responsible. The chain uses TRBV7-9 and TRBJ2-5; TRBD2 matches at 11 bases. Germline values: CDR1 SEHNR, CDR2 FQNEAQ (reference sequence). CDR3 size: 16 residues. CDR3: CASSLAGGQIRETQYF. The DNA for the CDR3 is TGTGCCAGCAGCCTAGCGGGAGGCCAGATCCGGGAGACCCAGTACTTC.

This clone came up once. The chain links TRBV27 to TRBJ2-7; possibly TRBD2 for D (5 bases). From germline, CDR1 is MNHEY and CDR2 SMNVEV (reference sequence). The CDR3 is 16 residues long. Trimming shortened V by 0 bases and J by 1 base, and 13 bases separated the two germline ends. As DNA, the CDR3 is TGTGCCAGCAGTTTATCACAAACACTAGGGTCCTACGAGCAGTACTTC. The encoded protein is CASSLSQTLGSYEQYF.

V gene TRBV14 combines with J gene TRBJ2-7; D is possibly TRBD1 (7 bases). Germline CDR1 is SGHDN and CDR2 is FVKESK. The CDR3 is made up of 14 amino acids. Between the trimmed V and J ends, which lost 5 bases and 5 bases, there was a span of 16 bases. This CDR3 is CASSSQGGMDEQYF. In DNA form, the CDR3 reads TGTGCCAGCAGCTCCCAGGGGGGAATGGACGAGCAGTACTTC.

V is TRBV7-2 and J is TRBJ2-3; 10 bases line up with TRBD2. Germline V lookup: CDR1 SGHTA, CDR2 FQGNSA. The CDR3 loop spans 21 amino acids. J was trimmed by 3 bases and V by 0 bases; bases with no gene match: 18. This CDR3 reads CASSLALKDGTSVWRTDTQYF. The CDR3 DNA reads TGTGCCAGCAGCTTAGCTCTCAAGGACGGGACTAGCGTCTGGAGAACAGATACGCAGTATTTT.